The 14 T cell receptor beta chains given below trace back to one sample, sequenced in a study of siplizumab effects on memory and regulatory T cells. This table comes from immunoSEQ multiplex PCR, and its TCRdb copy is limited to in-frame clones, with some not included. The table includes 97,000 or so clones, 80% to 95% detected once. The sequencing sample was made of CD4+ T cells sorted from blood. The receptor source for this set is a human donor in good health.

The chain is built from TRBV28 and TRBJ1-5, with D maybe TRBD1 (6 bases). In germline, CDR1 is MDHEN, CDR2 SYDVKM. Deletions cut 4 bases from V and 3 bases from J, with 10 bases between. The CDR3 length is 14 residues. The CDR3 bases are TGTGCCAGCAGTTCCCCAGGGGTCAATCAGCCCCAGCATTTT. Residues: CASSSPGVNQPQHF.

The chain employs TRBV27 and TRBJ2-1, with D possibly TRBD2 on 5 matching bases. The CDR3 is made up of 15 amino acids. Trimming stripped 4 bases from V and 10 bases from J, with 20 bases between. CDR1 MNHEY and CDR2 SMNVEV come from the germline V gene (reference sequence). The CDR3 DNA sequence: TGTGCCAGCAGTTCCGGACTCCCCATTGTTGGAGAGCAGTTCTTC. It translates to CASSSGLPIVGEQFF.

This sequence joins TRBV5-8 and TRBJ2-7, with 9 nucleotides matching TRBD1. The length of the CDR3 is 17 residues. The junction had 12 bases not matched to a gene; V was cut back by 2 bases and J by 3 bases. Germline V gene sequence: CDR1 SGHTS, CDR2 YDEGEE. CDR3 sequence reads: CASSFSFGTGGFYEQYF. CDR3 DNA sequence: TGTGCCAGCAGCTTCTCTTTCGGAACAGGGGGCTTCTACGAGCAGTACTTC.

This clone was recorded once. The CDR3 sequence is CASSGSLGPAEAFF. CDR3 sequence (DNA): TGTGCCAGCAGCGGAAGTCTAGGCCCCGCTGAAGCTTTCTTT. The chain combines TRBV9 with TRBJ1-1; no reliable D call. The CDR3 covers 14 residues. Germline V gives CDR1 SGDLS, CDR2 YYNGEE. Trimming shortened V by 3 bases and J by 6 bases, and 15 bases separated the two germline ends.

The chain joins TRBV9 to TRBJ1-1; maybe TRBD1 (5 bases). Germline V gene data show CDR1 as SGDLS and CDR2 as YYNGEE. V lost 4 bases and J 0 bases, leaving 10 bases between the germline ends. This CDR3 is built from 14 residues. The CDR3 protein is CASSLGDLNTEAFF. The CDR3 DNA is TGTGCCAGCAGCCTGGGGGACCTGAACACTGAAGCTTTCTTT.

This chain connects TRBV5-1 to TRBJ1-5, with a weak D call TRBD1 (6 bases). Trimming cost V 4 bases and J 4 bases, with 9 bases left between them. The CDR3 sequence is 13 residues long. The germline V gene has CDR1 SGHRS and CDR2 YFSETQ. The CDR3 DNA sequence: TGCGCCAGCAGCCGAGGACAGAATCAGCCCCAGCATTTT. It encodes CASSRGQNQPQHF.

The chain couples TRBV6-1 to TRBJ1-1; D gene ambiguous. Germline V CDR1 and CDR2: MNHNS, SASEGT. The CDR3 length is 15 residues. The germline V and J ends were trimmed by 0 bases and 1 base, with 9 bases remaining between them. CDR3 sequence reads: CASSEAIGPNTEAFF. The DNA of the CDR3 is TGTGCCAGCAGTGAAGCGATTGGCCCGAACACTGAAGCTTTCTTT.

The V call is TRBV28, the J call TRBJ1-2; D call uncertain. The CDR3 has 16 amino acids. V was shortened by 2 bases and J by 3 bases, with 16 bases between the two germline ends. From germline, CDR1 is MDHEN and CDR2 SYDVKM. The CDR3: CASSLTQATLYYGYTF. DNA of the CDR3: TGTGCCAGCAGTTTAACCCAAGCGACCCTTTACTATGGCTACACCTTC.

The chain joins TRBV30 to TRBJ2-6, with a possible D match to TRBD2 (6 bases). Germline values: CDR1 GTSNPN, CDR2 SVGIG (reference sequence). The CDR3 totals 15 residues. Trimming cost V 2 bases and J 0 bases, with 8 bases left between them. CDR3 sequence (DNA): TGTGCCTGGAGTTTGGGGGGCTCTGGGGCCAACGTCCTGACTTTC. Its protein is CAWSLGGSGANVLTF.

This clone was counted once. DNA of the CDR3: TGTGCCAGCAGCCTGACAGGGCTTCAAGAGACCCAGTACTTC. As protein: CASSLTGLQETQYF. The chain is built from TRBV7-8 and TRBJ2-5; 7 nucleotides align to TRBD1. The CDR3 spans 14 residues. Per germline, CDR1 SGHVS and CDR2 FQNEAQ. V trimming: 5 bases; J trimming: 2 bases; junction bases outside the gene matches: 5.

The chain uses TRBV6-5 and TRBJ2-2, with D possibly matching TRBD2 (6 bases). CDR1 and CDR2 (germline): MNHEY, SVGAGI. The length of the CDR3 is 15 residues. Trimming stripped 0 bases from V and 3 bases from J, with 8 bases between. CDR3 DNA sequence: TGTGCCAGCAGTTACTCGGGACTCGACACCGGGGAGCTGTTTTTT. This sequence encodes CASSYSGLDTGELFF.

This CDR3 is CASSLSRSRGTDTQYF. CDR3 bases: TGTGCCAGCAGCTTAAGCCGATCTAGGGGGACCGATACGCAGTATTTT. The rearrangement links TRBV13 to TRBJ2-3; TRBD1 is a possible D gene (6 bases). Looked up from germline, CDR1 is PRHDT and CDR2 is FYEKMQ (reference sequence). The CDR3 consists of 16 residues. The germline V and J ends were trimmed by 2 bases and 6 bases, with 18 bases remaining between them.

The chain employs TRBV10-3 and TRBJ1-1; D is perhaps TRBD1 (5 bases). The CDR3 totals 15 residues. Germline-derived CDR1 and CDR2 are ENHRY and SYGVKD. V lost 10 bases, J lost 1 base, and 19 bases lay in between. The CDR3 DNA sequence: TGTGCCACCCGGCGGGGGGGGACGGAGAACACTGAAGCTTTCTTT. As protein: CATRRGGTENTEAFF.

This clone came up a few times. This chain uses TRBV15 with TRBJ1-2; D is unresolved. The germline gives CDR1 LNHNV, CDR2 YYDKDF (reference sequence). This CDR3 contains 15 residues. The V and J ends lost 5 bases and 3 bases respectively, with 16 bases between them. The DNA for the CDR3 is TGTGCCACCAGCGAGACCCCAGAAAACTACTATGGCTACACCTTC. It codes for CATSETPENYYGYTF.